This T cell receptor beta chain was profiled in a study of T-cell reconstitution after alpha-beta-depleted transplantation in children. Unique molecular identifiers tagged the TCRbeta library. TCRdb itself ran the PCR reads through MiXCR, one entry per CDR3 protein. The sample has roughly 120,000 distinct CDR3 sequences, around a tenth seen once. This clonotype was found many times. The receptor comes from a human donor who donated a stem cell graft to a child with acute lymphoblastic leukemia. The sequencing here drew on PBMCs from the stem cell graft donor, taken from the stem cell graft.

CDR3 region: CASRPSWGKEKLFF. CDR3 in DNA: TGTGCCAGCAGACCCTCATGGGGAAAAGAAAAACTGTTTTTT. This chain links TRBV7-9 with TRBJ1-4, with D unclear. The CDR3 contains 14 residues. Trimming shortened V by 6 bases and J by 8 bases, and 16 bases separated the two germline ends. Germline-derived CDR1 and CDR2 are SEHNR and FQNEAQ (reference sequence).